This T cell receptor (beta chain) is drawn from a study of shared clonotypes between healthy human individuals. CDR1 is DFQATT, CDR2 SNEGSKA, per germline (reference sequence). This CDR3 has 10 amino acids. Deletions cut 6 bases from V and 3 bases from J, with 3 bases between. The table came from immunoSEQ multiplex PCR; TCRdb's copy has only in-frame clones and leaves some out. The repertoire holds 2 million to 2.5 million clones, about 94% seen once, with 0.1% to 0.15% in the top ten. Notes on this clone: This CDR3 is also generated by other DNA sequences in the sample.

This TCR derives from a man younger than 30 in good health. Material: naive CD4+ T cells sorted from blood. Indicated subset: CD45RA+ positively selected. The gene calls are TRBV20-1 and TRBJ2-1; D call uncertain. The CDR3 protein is CSASYNEQFF. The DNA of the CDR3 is TGCAGTGCCAGCTACAATGAGCAGTTCTTC.